Following are 29 T cell receptor beta chains from one sample sequenced in a study of blood T cells in healthy people across ages. Combining a sample-barcoded 5' primer with a J-beta primer mix, a second PCR ran for 7 to 11 cycles. One entry per CDR3 protein results from TCRdb running MiXCR on the 5' RACE reads. In the table there are around 800,000 distinct CDR3 sequences, 60% to 80% of which are singletons. Sequenced: blood. These receptors originate from a man in his thirties or forties in good health.

This clonotype appeared a few times. The chain has TRBV12-3 or TRBV12-4 and TRBJ2-7, with a possible D match to TRBD2 (5 bases). This CDR3 is built from 13 residues. The V and J ends lost 5 bases and 7 bases respectively, with 15 bases between them. The chain's CDR3 is CASSPGLALEQYF. The DNA of the CDR3 is TGTGCCAGCAGTCCTGGACTGGCCCTGGAGCAGTACTTC.

DNA for the CDR3: TGTGCCAGCAGCTTAGGGGACAGTCGAAGCACCTTC. Its protein product is CASSLGDSRSTF. The rearrangement joins TRBV7-9 to TRBJ1-2, with 7 bases aligning to TRBD1. CDR3 length: 12 residues. V shed 1 base and J 13 bases; nucleotides not matched to a gene: 6. Germline V gene sequence: CDR1 SEHNR, CDR2 FQNEAQ (reference sequence).

V gene TRBV7-2 combines with J gene TRBJ2-4, with a possible D match to TRBD1 (6 bases). Matching the DNA end better, TRBJ2-7 makes the J call doubtful. This CDR3 is built from 14 residues. The germline V gene has CDR1 SGHTA and CDR2 FQGNSA. The CDR3 protein is CASSPRGRLREQYF. CDR3 DNA sequence: TGTGCCAGCAGCCCCAGGGGAAGACTCCGCGAGCAGTACTTC.

The rearrangement links TRBV20-1 to TRBJ2-3, with 7 bases matching TRBD2. After removal of 3 bases from V and 0 bases from J, the junction contained 15 bases not matched to a gene. CDR3 length: 18 amino acids. CDR1 and CDR2 from the germline V gene are DFQATT and SNEGSKA (reference sequence). The CDR3 spells CSASSLHYGTTSTDTQYF. CDR3 nucleotide sequence: TGCAGTGCTAGTAGTCTTCATTACGGGACTACTAGCACAGATACGCAGTATTTT.

The chain employs TRBV6-5 and TRBJ2-3, with D perhaps given as TRBD1 or TRBD2 (5 bases each). This CDR3 has 19 residues. The germline V gene encodes CDR1 MNHEY and CDR2 SVGAGI. Trimming removed 0 bases from V and 6 bases from J, with 25 bases in between. The DNA of the CDR3 is TGTGCCAGCAGTTACTCGTGGCCGGCCGGGACGCTACCCTTCGATACGCAGTATTTT. Amino acid sequence: CASSYSWPAGTLPFDTQYF.

This chain connects TRBV28 to TRBJ1-5; D not resolved. Germline V CDR1 and CDR2: MDHEN, SYDVKM. Trimming pared 4 bases from V and 5 bases from J, leaving 3 bases between. This CDR3 comprises 11 residues. CDR3 loop: CASSSHQPQHF. The DNA for the CDR3 is TGTGCCAGCAGTTCGCATCAGCCCCAGCATTTT. Using reference TRBV28 and TRBJ1-5 for the parts outside the CDR3, the full variable domain is DVKVTQSSRYLVKRTGEKVFLECVQDMDHENMFWYRQDPGLGLRLIYFSYDVKMKEKGDIPEGYSVSREKKERFSLILESASTNQTSMYLCASSSHQPQHFGDGTRLSIL.

The rearrangement joins TRBV2 to TRBJ2-5, with D perhaps matching TRBD1 or TRBD2 (6 bases each). The germline V and J ends were trimmed by 8 bases and 5 bases, with 18 bases remaining between them. Germline CDR1 SNHLY, CDR2 FYNNEI. The CDR3 has 14 residues. The CDR3: CASLPTIGGETQYF. CDR3 nucleotide sequence: TGTGCCAGCCTCCCGACCATAGGGGGGGAGACCCAGTACTTC.

This clonotype appeared a few times. The CDR3 sequence is CASSPPEGTEAFF. CDR3 nucleotide sequence: TGTGCCAGCAGTCCCCCCGAAGGCACTGAAGCTTTCTTT. The chain recombines TRBV6-2 or TRBV6-3 with TRBJ1-1, with D unresolved. This CDR3 comprises 13 residues. Germline V CDR1 and CDR2: MNHEY, SVGEGT. V was clipped by 5 bases and J by 4 bases, with 11 bases between them.

Here the CDR3 DNA reads TGTGCCAGCAGCTTACAGGGTCGACGTTACGAGCAGTACTTC. Residues: CASSLQGRRYEQYF. The chain couples TRBV7-9 to TRBJ2-4, with D tentatively TRBD1 (5 bases). The J call may be mistaken, given a closer DNA end match to TRBJ2-7. The CDR3 is made up of 14 amino acids. CDR1 SEHNR and CDR2 FQNEAQ come from the germline V gene (reference sequence).

This clonotype appeared a few times. The J gene is TRBJ2-7, the V gene TRBV7-2, with TRBD1 matching over 7 bases. With V trimmed by 2 bases and J by 3 bases, 1 base remained unmatched. Germline CDR1 is SGHTA and CDR2 is FQGNSA. The CDR3 extends over 13 amino acids. Here the CDR3 DNA reads TGTGCCAGCAGCTTATACAGGGGCTACGAGCAGTACTTC. Translating gives CASSLYRGYEQYF.

The chain employs TRBV5-1 and TRBJ2-1, with a weak D call TRBD2 (8 bases). V lost 4 bases and J lost 0, with 23 bases in between. The CDR3 runs to 19 residues. Germline assignment: CDR1 SGHRS and CDR2 YFSETQ. The CDR3 DNA sequence: TGCGCCAGCAGCCCGACGGGGACTAGGGGGCCGAGCTCCTACAATGAGCAGTTCTTC. Its translation: CASSPTGTRGPSSYNEQFF.

The V and J genes are TRBV6-5 and TRBJ2-1; 9 bases agree with TRBD1. V dropped 2 bases and J dropped 5; count of bases not matched to a gene: 7. The CDR3 extends over 16 amino acids. CDR1 and CDR2 from the germline V gene are MNHEY and SVGAGI. As DNA, the CDR3 is TGTGCCAGCAGTTACCCGGGGACAGGGAGAGACAATGAGCAGTTCTTC. Protein sequence: CASSYPGTGRDNEQFF.

The chain carries TRBV7-9 and TRBJ2-7, with TRBD2 identical over 7 bases. Germline V gene lookup returns CDR1 SEHNR and CDR2 FQNEAQ (reference sequence). The CDR3 loop spans 14 amino acids. V shed 3 bases and J 2 bases; nucleotides not matched to a gene: 4. CDR3 nucleotides: TGTGCCAGCAGCTTGCGGGAGACGACCTACGAGCAGTACTTC. It yields the protein CASSLRETTYEQYF.

The CDR3 DNA reads TGTGCCAGCAGTGCCACCGGGGGTTGGAGGAATACGCAGTATTTT. Translated: CASSATGGWRNTQYF. The chain carries TRBV28 and TRBJ2-3; a possible D gene is TRBD2 (6 bases). The CDR3 is made up of 15 amino acids. The V end was cut by 5 bases, the J end by 7 bases, with 19 bases between. Germline CDR1 reads MDHEN; CDR2 reads SYDVKM.

V usage is TRBV11-2 and J usage is TRBJ2-1; 13 bases are a match to TRBD2. Germline V gives CDR1 SGHAT, CDR2 FQNNGV. The CDR3 is made up of 20 amino acids. The junction had 13 bases not matched to a gene; V was cut back by 5 bases and J by 0 bases. In nucleotides, the CDR3 is TGTGCCAGCAGCACGATGTTCGGACTAGCGGGGGACATCTCCTACAATGAGCAGTTCTTC. Translation gives CASSTMFGLAGDISYNEQFF. Variable domain in full (rest from reference TRBV11-2 and TRBJ2-1): EAGVAQSPRYKIIEKRQSVAFWCNPISGHATLYWYQQILGQGPKLLIQFQNNGVVDDSQLPKDRFSAERLKGVDSTLKIQPAKLEDSAVYLCASSTMFGLAGDISYNEQFFGPGTRLTVL.

For the CDR3, the DNA is TGTGCCAGCAGTTTAGCACAGCGGGGGCTTGGGAATGAGCAGTTCTTC. Its protein is CASSLAQRGLGNEQFF. The chain uses TRBV12-3 or TRBV12-4 and TRBJ2-1; TRBD2 matches at 8 bases. This CDR3 contains 16 residues. Trimming cost V 0 bases and J 7 bases; bases outside gene matches: 8.

Only a few counts were recorded for this clonotype. This chain links TRBV7-2 with TRBJ2-7; D tentatively fits TRBD1 or TRBD2 (5 bases each). The V gene lost 1 base and the J gene lost 0 bases, with 13 bases spanning the gap. The CDR3 loop spans 16 amino acids. Germline V gene lookup returns CDR1 SGHTA and CDR2 FQGNSA. The CDR3 sequence: CASSLDAGTSSYEQYF. CDR3 nucleotides: TGTGCCAGCAGCTTAGATGCCGGGACGTCCTCCTACGAGCAGTACTTC.

V gene TRBV20-1 combines with J gene TRBJ2-5; possibly TRBD2 for D (7 bases). This CDR3 has 13 residues. With 6 bases removed from V and 5 bases from J, the gap between germline ends came to 16 bases. Germline assignment: CDR1 DFQATT and CDR2 SNEGSKA (reference sequence). The CDR3 region is CSALNGGQETQYF. The CDR3 nucleotides read TGCAGTGCCCTGAACGGGGGGCAGGAGACCCAGTACTTC.

The rearrangement uses TRBV6-1 and TRBJ2-5; perhaps D is TRBD1 or TRBD2 (7 bases each). Germline CDR1 MNHNS, CDR2 SASEGT. The CDR3 is 14 amino acids. V lost 11 bases, J lost 5 bases, and 21 bases lay in between. CDR3 coding DNA: TGTGCCGGGGGGGGCGCGACAGGGCTGGAGACCCAGTACTTC. This encodes CAGGGATGLETQYF.

The gene calls are TRBV10-3 and TRBJ1-1, with D tentatively TRBD1 (6 bases). CDR1 ENHRY and CDR2 SYGVKD come from the germline V gene. The CDR3 totals 13 residues. The germline V and J ends were trimmed by 9 bases and 1 base, with 12 bases remaining between them. The DNA for the CDR3 is TGTGCCATGGGGGCGGATTCGAACACTGAAGCTTTCTTT. It yields the protein CAMGADSNTEAFF.

The V call is TRBV5-1, the J call TRBJ1-1, with 12 bases fitting TRBD1. Unmatched junction bases numbered 15, after V lost 5 bases and J lost 1 base. Germline CDR1 SGHRS, CDR2 YFSETQ. This CDR3 comprises 19 residues. The CDR3 bases are TGCGCCAGCAGTTTGCGAACCGGGACAGGGGGCGGACGGAACACTGAAGCTTTCTTT. The encoded protein is CASSLRTGTGGGRNTEAFF. The full variable domain, in which reference TRBV5-1 and TRBJ1-1 provide the parts outside the CDR3, is KAGVTQTPRYLIKTRGQQVTLSCSPISGHRSVSWYQQTPGQGLQFLFEYFSETQRNKGNFPGRFSGRQFSNSRSEMNVSTLELGDSALYLCASSLRTGTGGGRNTEAFFGQGTRLTVV.

This rearrangement joins TRBV27 to TRBJ2-1; possible D gene TRBD2, 6 bases. The CDR3 consists of 16 residues. The V and J ends lost 2 bases and 4 bases respectively, with 15 bases between them. Germline V lookup: CDR1 MNHEY, CDR2 SMNVEV (reference sequence). For the CDR3, the DNA is TGTGCCAGCAGTTTAGATCCTAGCGCGTATTACAATGAGCAGTTCTTC. Translation gives CASSLDPSAYYNEQFF.

The chain employs TRBV28 and TRBJ2-3, with no clear D. The CDR3 extends over 12 amino acids. The V end lost 8 bases, the J end lost 8 bases, and 14 bases lay between the germline ends. CDR1 and CDR2 from the germline V gene are MDHEN and SYDVKM. The CDR3 sequence is CASGARPGTQYF. CDR3 nucleotide sequence: TGTGCCAGCGGTGCGAGGCCAGGTACGCAGTATTTT. Drawing the rest from reference TRBV28 and TRBJ2-3, the complete variable domain is DVKVTQSSRYLVKRTGEKVFLECVQDMDHENMFWYRQDPGLGLRLIYFSYDVKMKEKGDIPEGYSVSREKKERFSLILESASTNQTSMYLCASGARPGTQYFGPGTRLTVL.

Remarks on this clonotype: One end of the junction is discordant with germline, which a read error may explain. The V gene is TRBV6-2 or TRBV6-3, the J gene TRBJ2-1; 10 bases align to TRBD1. The germline V gene has CDR1 MNHEY and CDR2 SVGEGT. The CDR3 is 17 residues long. Written as DNA, the CDR3 is TGTGCCAGCAGCCCACTAAGACAGGGGGCCTCCGACAATGAGCAGTTCTTC. Amino acids: CASSPLRQGASDNEQFF.

About this clonotype itself: Relative to the germline gene, one junction end is altered; a read error may explain this. V gene TRBV6-2 or TRBV6-3 combines with J gene TRBJ2-7, with 9 positions matching TRBD1. This CDR3 comprises 19 residues. The germline V gene has CDR1 MNHEY and CDR2 SVGEGT. CDR3 bases: TGTGCCAGCAGTTACTCGACGGGACAGGGAAGGGGTTCCTCCCACGAGCAGTACTTC. Translation gives CASSYSTGQGRGSSHEQYF.

The CDR3 sequence: CASSLAGERGQYF. The CDR3 nucleotides read TGCGCCAGCAGCTTGGCGGGGGAGCGGGGGCAGTACTTC. This rearrangement joins TRBV5-1 to TRBJ2-5; TRBD2 matches at 8 bases. Germline V CDR1 and CDR2: SGHRS, YFSETQ. With 0 bases clipped from V and 11 bases from J, the junction kept 6 bases outside the gene matches. The CDR3 covers 13 residues. The full variable domain, in which reference TRBV5-1 and TRBJ2-5 provide the parts outside the CDR3, is KAGVTQTPRYLIKTRGQQVTLSCSPISGHRSVSWYQQTPGQGLQFLFEYFSETQRNKGNFPGRFSGRQFSNSRSEMNVSTLELGDSALYLCASSLAGERGQYFGPGTRLLVL.

Notes on this clonotype: Sequence at one end of the junction differs from germline and may be a read error. This chain connects TRBV7-7 to TRBJ2-5; 8 positions agree with TRBD1. There are 15 residues in the CDR3. The germline V gene has CDR1 SSHAT and CDR2 FNYEAQ (reference sequence). The CDR3 DNA reads TGTGCTAGCAGCCCTGGCAGGGGGCCCCAAGAGACCCAGTACTTC. It is translated as CASSPGRGPQETQYF.

The chain joins TRBV5-6 to TRBJ1-1, with unresolved D. Germline CDR1 and CDR2: SGHDT and YYEEEE. The CDR3 contains 15 residues. Deletions cut 0 bases from V and 5 bases from J, with 14 bases between. Written as DNA, the CDR3 is TGTGCCAGCAGCTTGGGTAGTTTGACTATAACTGAAGCTTTCTTT. It specifies CASSLGSLTITEAFF.

V and J are TRBV7-2 and TRBJ2-1; 9 nucleotides line up with TRBD2. The CDR3 consists of 17 residues. V lost 2 bases, J lost 3 bases, and 8 bases stayed unmatched. Germline V gene lookup returns CDR1 SGHTA and CDR2 FQGNSA. CDR3 coding DNA: TGTGCCAGCAGCTTAATCGGCGGGGGGGCGATCTACAATGAGCAGTTCTTC. As protein: CASSLIGGGAIYNEQFF.